This TCR beta chain was recorded in a study of regulatory T cells in long-lasting Graves disease (dated by TCRdb to the early 2020s). In the study overall: Persistent Graves' disease meant more than 5 years of antithyroid drug treatment with TSH receptor autoantibodies that stayed positive. This study used TCR sequencing and RNA sequencing of peripheral blood to compare persistent Graves' disease patients against newly diagnosed Graves' disease patients. Persistent Graves' disease patients in the clinical cohort had taken antithyroid drugs for 9.5 to 13 years on average. The study was conducted in China and was registered as a clinical trial. A total of some 33 samples were covered by TCR sequencing, comprising approximately 13 persistent and roughly 20 newly diagnosed Graves' disease patients. The research as a whole found: More public clonotypes were shared among persistent patients (more than 2,500) than among newly diagnosed patients (roughly 1,000). Sequencing and analysis were restricted to the TCR beta chain. Compared with newly diagnosed patients, persistent Graves' disease patients had lower TCR Shannon entropy and fewer highly expanded clones, which suggests clonal expansion. Only peripheral blood was studied, because thyroid tissue, the primary lesion, was inaccessible. TRBV28, TRBJ1-2 and TRBJ2-5 were preferentially used in persistent disease, while TRBV20-1 and TRBJ2-1 were favored in newly diagnosed disease. As a limitation, the authors acknowledged that the small sample size may reduce accuracy.

The V end gives up 3 bases and the J end 3 bases, leaving 5 bases in the junction not matched to a gene. The germline V gene provides CDR1 MNHNS and CDR2 SASEGT. The CDR3 starts with the cysteine, ends with the phenylalanine, and has 16 residues. Only the CDR3 region is kept as DNA, spanning 48 bases read in frame from base 1. Library generation was performed with multiplex PCR. Sequenced using an Illumina HiSeq 4000. TCR beta libraries were built with iRepertoire HTBI primers and Arm-PCR amplification of CDR3 regions. Before sequencing, the PCR products went through gel purification. The source study handled its data this way. A total of fewer than 65 TRBV and some 15 TRBJ segments were identified across samples and were used for gene usage analysis of CDR3 amino acid clonotypes. COPE and FqMerger were used to merge filtered high-quality paired reads into contigs. BLAST was used to align contigs to IMGT TRBV, TRBD and TRBJ reference genes, and CDR3 was defined according to IMGT. Any clonotype with a frequency above 0.1% was classified as a highly expanded clone. Shannon entropy was used to measure repertoire diversity, and the Gini coefficient was used to measure V-J evenness. Clonotypes shared by more than one individual were considered public. The raw public reads went through TCRdb reprocessing: fastp at Q25, MiXCR clone calling, in-frame beta chains kept. Rows are unified per CDR3 protein, each entry keeping the most common DNA and genes. The V and J calls were determined by TCRdb, not by the authors. Counted in this sample were some 440,000 distinct CDR3 sequences; 20% of them appeared once. 7.8% of the sample lies in the top ten.

This clonotype was seen a handful of times. It has no known antigen specificity. Base qualities were left out, and no much larger clone turns up one base away. The time point label corresponds to: persistent/refractory GD, antithyroid drugs over 5 years with positive TRAb. For both TCR sequencing and RNA sequencing, RNA was extracted from PBMCs in TRIzol. The diagnosis of Graves' disease followed American Thyroid Association guidelines. Recruitment of patients was carried out at an endocrinology department in Xi'an, China. Each patient gave approximately 10 milliliters of peripheral blood, collected in an EDTA anticoagulant tube. PBMCs were isolated by Ficoll Paque Plus density gradient separation without further T cell sorting. An Agilent 2100 Bioanalyzer and agarose gel were used to assess RNA quality, and a NanoDrop 2000 was used to measure RNA concentration.

The material was peripheral blood mononuclear cells (PBMCs), obtained when the disease was refractory, from a patient treated with antithyroid drugs. The source is a female donor with Graves disease. In this chain, TRBV6-1 is recombined with TRBJ2-3; a stretch of 11 junction bases matches TRBD2. The bases are TGTGCCAGCAGTGATAGCGGGAGGGAATTGACAGATACGCAGTATTTT. Its coded protein is CASSDSGRELTDTQYF.